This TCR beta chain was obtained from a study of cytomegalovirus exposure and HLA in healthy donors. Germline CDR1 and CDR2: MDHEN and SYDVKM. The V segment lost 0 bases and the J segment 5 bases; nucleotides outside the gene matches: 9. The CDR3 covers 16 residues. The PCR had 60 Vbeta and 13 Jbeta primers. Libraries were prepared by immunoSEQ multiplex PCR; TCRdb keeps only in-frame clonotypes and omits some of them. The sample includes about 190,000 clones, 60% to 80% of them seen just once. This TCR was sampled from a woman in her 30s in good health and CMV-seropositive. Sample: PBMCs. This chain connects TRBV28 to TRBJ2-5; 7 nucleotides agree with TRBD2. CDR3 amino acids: CASSLWGGELGETQYF. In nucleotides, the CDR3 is TGTGCCAGCAGTTTATGGGGAGGGGAACTGGGGGAGACCCAGTACTTC. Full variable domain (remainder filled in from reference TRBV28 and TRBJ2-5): DVKVTQSSRYLVKRTGEKVFLECVQDMDHENMFWYRQDPGLGLRLIYFSYDVKMKEKGDIPEGYSVSREKKERFSLILESASTNQTSMYLCASSLWGGELGETQYFGPGTRLLVL.